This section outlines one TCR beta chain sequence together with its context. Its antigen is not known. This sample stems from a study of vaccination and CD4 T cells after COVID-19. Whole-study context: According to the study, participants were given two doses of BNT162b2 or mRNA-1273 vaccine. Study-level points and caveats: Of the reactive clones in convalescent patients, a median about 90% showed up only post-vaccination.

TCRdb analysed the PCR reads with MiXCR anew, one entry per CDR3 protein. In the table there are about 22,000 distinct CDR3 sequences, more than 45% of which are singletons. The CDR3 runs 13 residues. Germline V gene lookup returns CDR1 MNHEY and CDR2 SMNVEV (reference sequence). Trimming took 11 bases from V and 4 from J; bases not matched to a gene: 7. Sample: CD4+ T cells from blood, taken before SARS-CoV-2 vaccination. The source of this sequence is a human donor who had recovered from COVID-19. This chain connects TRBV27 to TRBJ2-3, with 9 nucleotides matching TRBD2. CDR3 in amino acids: CAGPSGNSDTQYF. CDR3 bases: TGTGCCGGCCCTAGCGGGAATTCAGATACGCAGTATTTT.